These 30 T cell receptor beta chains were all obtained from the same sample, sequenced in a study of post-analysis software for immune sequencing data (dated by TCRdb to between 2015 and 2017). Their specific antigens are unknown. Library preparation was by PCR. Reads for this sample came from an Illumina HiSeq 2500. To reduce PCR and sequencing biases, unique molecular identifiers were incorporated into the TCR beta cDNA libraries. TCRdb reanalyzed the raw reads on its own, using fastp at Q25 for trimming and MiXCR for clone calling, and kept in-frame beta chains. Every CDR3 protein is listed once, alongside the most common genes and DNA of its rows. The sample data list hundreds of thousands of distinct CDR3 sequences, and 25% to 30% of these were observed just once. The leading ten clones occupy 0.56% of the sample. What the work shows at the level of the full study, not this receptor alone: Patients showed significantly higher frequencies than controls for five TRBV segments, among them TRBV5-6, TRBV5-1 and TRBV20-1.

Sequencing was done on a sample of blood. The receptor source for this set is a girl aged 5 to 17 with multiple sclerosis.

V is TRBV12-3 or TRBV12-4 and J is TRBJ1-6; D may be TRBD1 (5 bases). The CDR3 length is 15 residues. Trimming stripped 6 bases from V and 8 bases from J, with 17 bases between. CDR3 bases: TGTGCCAGCAGCCCCAGGGTAGGGATTGATTCACCCCTCCACTTT. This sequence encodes CASSPRVGIDSPLHF.

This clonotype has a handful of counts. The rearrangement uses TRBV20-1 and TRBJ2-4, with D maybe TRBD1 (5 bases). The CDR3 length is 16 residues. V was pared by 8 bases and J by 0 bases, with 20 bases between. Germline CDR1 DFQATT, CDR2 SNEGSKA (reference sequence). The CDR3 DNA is TGCAGTACCTCCTTCCAGGGCGATTTAGCCAAAAACATTCAGTACTTC. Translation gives CSTSFQGDLAKNIQYF.

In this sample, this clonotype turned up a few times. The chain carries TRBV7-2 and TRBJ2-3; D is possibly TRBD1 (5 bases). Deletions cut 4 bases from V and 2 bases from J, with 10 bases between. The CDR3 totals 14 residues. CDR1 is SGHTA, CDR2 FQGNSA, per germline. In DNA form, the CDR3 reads TGTGCCAGCAGCTCAGGGCAGTACACAGATACGCAGTATTTT. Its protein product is CASSSGQYTDTQYF.

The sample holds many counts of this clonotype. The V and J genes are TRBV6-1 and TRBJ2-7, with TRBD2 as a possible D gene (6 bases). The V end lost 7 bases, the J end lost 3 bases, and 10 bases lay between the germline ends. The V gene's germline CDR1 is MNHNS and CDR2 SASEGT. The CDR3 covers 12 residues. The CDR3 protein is CASTTRYYEQYF. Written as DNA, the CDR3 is TGTGCCAGCACGACTAGGTACTACGAGCAGTACTTC.

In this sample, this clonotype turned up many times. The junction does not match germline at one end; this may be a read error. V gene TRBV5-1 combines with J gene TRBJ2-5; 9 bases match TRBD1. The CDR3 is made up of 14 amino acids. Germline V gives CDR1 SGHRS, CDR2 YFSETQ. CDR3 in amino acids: CASSLDRGGETQYF. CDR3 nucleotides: TGTGCCAGCAGTCTCGACAGGGGGGGAGAGACCCAGTACTTC.

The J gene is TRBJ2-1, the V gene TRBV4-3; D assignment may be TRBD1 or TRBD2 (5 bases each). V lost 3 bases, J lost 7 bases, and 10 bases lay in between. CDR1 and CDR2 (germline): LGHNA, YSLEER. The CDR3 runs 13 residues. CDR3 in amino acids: CASSHGTGNEQFF. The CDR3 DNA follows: TGCGCCAGCAGCCATGGGACGGGAAATGAGCAGTTCTTC.

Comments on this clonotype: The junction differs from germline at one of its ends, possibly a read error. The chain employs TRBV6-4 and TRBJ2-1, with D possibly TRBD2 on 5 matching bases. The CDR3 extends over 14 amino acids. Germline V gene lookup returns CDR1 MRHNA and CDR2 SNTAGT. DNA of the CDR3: TGTGCCTGCAGTGTACAGACGGACTCTAATGAGCAGTTCTTC. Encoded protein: CACSVQTDSNEQFF.

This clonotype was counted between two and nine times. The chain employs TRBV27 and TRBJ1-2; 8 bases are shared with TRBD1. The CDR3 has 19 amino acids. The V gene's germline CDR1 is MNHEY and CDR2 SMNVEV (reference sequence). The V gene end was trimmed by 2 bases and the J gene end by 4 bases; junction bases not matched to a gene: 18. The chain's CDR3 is CASSLNKGQGTLPPYGYTF. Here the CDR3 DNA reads TGTGCCAGCAGTTTAAACAAAGGACAGGGAACTCTCCCGCCCTATGGCTACACCTTC.

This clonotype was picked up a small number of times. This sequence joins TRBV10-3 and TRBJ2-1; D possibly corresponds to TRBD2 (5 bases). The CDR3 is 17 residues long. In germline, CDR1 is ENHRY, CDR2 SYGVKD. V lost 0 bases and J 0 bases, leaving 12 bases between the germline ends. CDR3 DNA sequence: TGTGCCATCAGTGAGTCGGTAGCGAAGAGCTCCTACAATGAGCAGTTCTTC. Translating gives CAISESVAKSSYNEQFF.

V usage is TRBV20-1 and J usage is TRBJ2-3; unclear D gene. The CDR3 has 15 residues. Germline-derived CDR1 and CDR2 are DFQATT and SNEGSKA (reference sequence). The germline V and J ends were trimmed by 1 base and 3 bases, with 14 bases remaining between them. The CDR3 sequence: CSARAGGVPTDTQYF. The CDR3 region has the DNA TGCAGTGCTAGAGCAGGCGGAGTACCGACAGATACGCAGTATTTT.

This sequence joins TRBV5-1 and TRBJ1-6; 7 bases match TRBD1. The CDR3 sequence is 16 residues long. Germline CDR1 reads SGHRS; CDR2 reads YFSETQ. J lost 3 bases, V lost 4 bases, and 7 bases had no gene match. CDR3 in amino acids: CASSIGTAVYNSPLHF. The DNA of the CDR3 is TGCGCCAGCAGCATCGGGACAGCTGTCTATAATTCACCCCTCCACTTT. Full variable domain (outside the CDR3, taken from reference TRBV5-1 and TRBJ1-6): KAGVTQTPRYLIKTRGQQVTLSCSPISGHRSVSWYQQTPGQGLQFLFEYFSETQRNKGNFPGRFSGRQFSNSRSEMNVSTLELGDSALYLCASSIGTAVYNSPLHFGNGTRLTVT.

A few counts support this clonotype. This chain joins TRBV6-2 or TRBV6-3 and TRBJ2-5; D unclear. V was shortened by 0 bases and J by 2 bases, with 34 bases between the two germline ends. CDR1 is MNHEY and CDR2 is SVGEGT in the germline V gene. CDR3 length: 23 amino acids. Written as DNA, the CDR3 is TGTGCCAGCAGTTACTCGATCTTGGTTGGGCGAAAGGACCCCGAAAAACCTCAAGAGACCCAGTACTTC. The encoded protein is CASSYSILVGRKDPEKPQETQYF.

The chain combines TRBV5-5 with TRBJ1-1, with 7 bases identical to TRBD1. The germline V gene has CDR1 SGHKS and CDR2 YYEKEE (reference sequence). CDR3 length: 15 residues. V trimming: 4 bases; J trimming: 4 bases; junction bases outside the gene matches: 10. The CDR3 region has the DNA TGTGCCAGCAGCCGCAACACAGGGGTCGGCACTGAAGCTTTCTTT. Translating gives CASSRNTGVGTEAFF.

Here the CDR3 DNA reads TGCGCCAGCAGCCAAGGGGGCAGGGACTCGATTGAAGGGTGGAAGAACACTGAAGCTTTCTTT. This codes for CASSQGGRDSIEGWKNTEAFF. This sequence joins TRBV4-1 and TRBJ1-1; D is perhaps TRBD1 (5 bases). Germline-derived CDR1 and CDR2 are MGHRA and YSYEKL. V was clipped by 1 base and J by 1 base, with 28 bases between them. The CDR3 totals 21 residues.

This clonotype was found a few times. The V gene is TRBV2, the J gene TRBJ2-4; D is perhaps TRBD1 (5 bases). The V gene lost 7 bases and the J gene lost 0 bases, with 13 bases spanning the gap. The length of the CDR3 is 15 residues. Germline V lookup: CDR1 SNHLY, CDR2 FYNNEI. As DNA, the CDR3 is TGTGCCAGCATCCACAGGTCCCTAGCCAAAAACATTCAGTACTTC. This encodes CASIHRSLAKNIQYF.

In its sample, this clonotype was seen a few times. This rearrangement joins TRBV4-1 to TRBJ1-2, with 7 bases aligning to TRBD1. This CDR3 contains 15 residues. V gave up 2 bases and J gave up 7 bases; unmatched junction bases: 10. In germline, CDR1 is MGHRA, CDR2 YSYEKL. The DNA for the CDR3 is TGCGCCAGCAGCCAACTACTCACAGGGGTCTCTGGCTACACCTTC. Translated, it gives CASSQLLTGVSGYTF.

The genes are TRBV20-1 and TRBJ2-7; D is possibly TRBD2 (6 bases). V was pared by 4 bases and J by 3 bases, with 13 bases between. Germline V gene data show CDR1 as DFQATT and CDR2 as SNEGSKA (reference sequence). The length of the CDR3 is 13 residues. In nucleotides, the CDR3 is TGCAGTGCTACGCGGAGGGGCTACTACGAGCAGTACTTC. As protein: CSATRRGYYEQYF.

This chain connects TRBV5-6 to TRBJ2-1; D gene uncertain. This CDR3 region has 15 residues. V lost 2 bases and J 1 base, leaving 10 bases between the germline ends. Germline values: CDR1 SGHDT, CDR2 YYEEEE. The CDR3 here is CASSFSSSSYNEQFF. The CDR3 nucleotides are TGTGCCAGCAGCTTTAGTAGCAGTTCCTACAATGAGCAGTTCTTC. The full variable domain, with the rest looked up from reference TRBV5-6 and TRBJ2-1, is DAGVTQSPTHLIKTRGQQVTLRCSPKSGHDTVSWYQQALGQGPQFIFQYYEEEERQRGNFPDRFSGHQFPNYSSELNVNALLLGDSALYLCASSFSSSSYNEQFFGPGTRLTVL.

CDR3 DNA: TGTGCCAGCAGTGATTACAGGGGGGTCCCCAAAAACATTCAGTACTTC. It codes for CASSDYRGVPKNIQYF. The chain carries TRBV6-1 and TRBJ2-4; TRBD1 agrees at 8 bases. The CDR3 covers 16 residues. Germline CDR1 reads MNHNS; CDR2 reads SASEGT. V dropped 3 bases and J dropped 2; count of bases not matched to a gene: 6.

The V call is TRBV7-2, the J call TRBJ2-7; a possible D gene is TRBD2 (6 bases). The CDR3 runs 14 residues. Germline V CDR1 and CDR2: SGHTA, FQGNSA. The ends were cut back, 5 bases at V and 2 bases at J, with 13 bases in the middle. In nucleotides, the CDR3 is TGTGCCAGCAGCCAGGAGGGACTCACCTACGAGCAGTACTTC. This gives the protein CASSQEGLTYEQYF.

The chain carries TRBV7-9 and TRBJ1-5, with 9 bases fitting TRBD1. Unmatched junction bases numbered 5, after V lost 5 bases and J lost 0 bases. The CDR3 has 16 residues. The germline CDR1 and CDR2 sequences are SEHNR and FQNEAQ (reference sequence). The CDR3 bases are TGTGCCAGCAGCCATTGGGGACAGGGTAGCAATCAGCCCCAGCATTTT. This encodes CASSHWGQGSNQPQHF.

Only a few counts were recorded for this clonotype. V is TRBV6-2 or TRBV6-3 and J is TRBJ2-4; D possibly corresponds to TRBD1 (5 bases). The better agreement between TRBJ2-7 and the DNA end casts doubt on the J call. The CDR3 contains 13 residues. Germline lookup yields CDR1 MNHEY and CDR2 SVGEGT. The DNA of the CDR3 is TGTGCCAGCAGTTTCGACAGACTCTACGAGCAGTACTTC. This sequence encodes CASSFDRLYEQYF.

The CDR3 protein is CASSQDRSHSYEQYF. The CDR3 DNA is TGCGCCAGCAGCCAAGATCGATCCCACTCCTACGAGCAGTACTTC. The chain carries TRBV4-3 and TRBJ2-7, with D hard to call. The CDR3 covers 15 residues. The germline gives CDR1 LGHNA, CDR2 YSLEER. V was shortened by 0 bases and J by 0 bases, with 9 bases between the two germline ends.

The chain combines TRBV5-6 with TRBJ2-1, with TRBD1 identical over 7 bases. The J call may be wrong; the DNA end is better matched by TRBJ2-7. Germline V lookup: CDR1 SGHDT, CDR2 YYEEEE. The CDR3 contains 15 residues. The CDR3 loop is CASSAGTEVYNEQYF. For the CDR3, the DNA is TGTGCCAGCAGCGCCGGGACAGAAGTTTACAATGAGCAGTACTTC.

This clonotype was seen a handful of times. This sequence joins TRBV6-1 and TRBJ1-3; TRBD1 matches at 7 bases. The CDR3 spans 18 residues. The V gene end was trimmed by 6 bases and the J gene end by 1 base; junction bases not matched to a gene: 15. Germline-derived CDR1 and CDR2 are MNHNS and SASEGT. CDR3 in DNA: TGTGCCAGCAGACAGGGGCGGGGGCCTGGAGCTTCTGGAAACACCATATATTTT. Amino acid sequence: CASRQGRGPGASGNTIYF.

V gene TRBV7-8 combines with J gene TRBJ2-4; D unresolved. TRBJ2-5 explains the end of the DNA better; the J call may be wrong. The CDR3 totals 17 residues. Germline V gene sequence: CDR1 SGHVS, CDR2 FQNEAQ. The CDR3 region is CASSLVKGWEQSTTQYF. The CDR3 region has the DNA TGTGCCAGCAGCTTAGTAAAGGGTTGGGAACAGTCTACGACCCAGTACTTC.

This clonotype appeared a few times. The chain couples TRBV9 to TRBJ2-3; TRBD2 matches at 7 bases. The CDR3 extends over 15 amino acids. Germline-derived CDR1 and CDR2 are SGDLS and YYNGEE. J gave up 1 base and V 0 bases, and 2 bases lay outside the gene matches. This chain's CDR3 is CASSVGAGGTDTQYF. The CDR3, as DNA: TGTGCCAGCAGCGTAGGGGCGGGGGGCACAGATACGCAGTATTTT. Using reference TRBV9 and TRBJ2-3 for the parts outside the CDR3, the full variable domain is DSGVTQTPKHLITATGQRVTLRCSPRSGDLSVYWYQQSLDQGLQFLIQYYNGEERAKGNILERFSAQQFPDLHSELNLSSLELGDSALYFCASSVGAGGTDTQYFGPGTRLTVL.

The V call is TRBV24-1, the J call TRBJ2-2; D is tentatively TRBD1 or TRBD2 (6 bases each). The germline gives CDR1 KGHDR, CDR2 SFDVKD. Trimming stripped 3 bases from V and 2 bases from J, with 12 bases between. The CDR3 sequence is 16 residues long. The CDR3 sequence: CATSDQPGANTGELFF. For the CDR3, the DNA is TGTGCCACCAGTGATCAGCCGGGGGCTAACACCGGGGAGCTGTTTTTT.

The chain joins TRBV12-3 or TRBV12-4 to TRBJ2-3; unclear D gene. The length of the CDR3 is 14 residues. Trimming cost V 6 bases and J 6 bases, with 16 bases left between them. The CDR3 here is CASRWRLDVDTQYF. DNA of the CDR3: TGTGCCAGCAGGTGGCGGTTGGACGTGGATACGCAGTATTTT.

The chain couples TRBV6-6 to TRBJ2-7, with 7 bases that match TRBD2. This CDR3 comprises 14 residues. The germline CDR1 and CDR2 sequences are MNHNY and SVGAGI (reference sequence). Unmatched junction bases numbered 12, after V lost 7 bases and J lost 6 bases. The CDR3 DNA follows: TGTGCCAGCACTCACCTCCTGGGAGGGCGCGAGCAGTACTTC. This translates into CASTHLLGGREQYF.